These 3 T cell receptor beta chains were sequenced from one sample in a study of blood T cell repertoires in COVID-19. The repertoire was sequenced with immunoSEQ multiplex PCR; TCRdb's copy has only in-frame clones and lacks some. The table records about 90,000 clones, 70% to 85% of them present only once. Sequenced material: peripheral blood. The receptors come from a man between 65 and 80 years old with acute or convalescent COVID-19.

The chain recombines TRBV28 with TRBJ2-5, with TRBD2 identical over 8 bases. Per the germline V gene, CDR1 is MDHEN and CDR2 is SYDVKM. This CDR3 contains 14 residues. V was pared by 4 bases and J by 1 base, with 2 bases of the junction left unmatched. CDR3 loop: CASSSGRAQETQYF. The CDR3 DNA sequence: TGTGCCAGCAGTTCCGGGAGGGCCCAAGAGACCCAGTACTTC.

J is TRBJ2-2 and V is TRBV3-1 (or the pseudogene TRBV3-2), with D hard to call. The CDR3 has 14 residues. Germline V gives CDR1 LGHDT, CDR2 YNNKEL (reference sequence). V dropped 0 bases and J dropped 6 bases, with 8 bases sitting between them. In DNA, the CDR3 is TGTGCCAGCAGCCAAGATGTCGAGGCCGGGGAGCTGTTTTTT. It yields the protein CASSQDVEAGELFF.

This clone was found many times. The chain links TRBV4-1 to TRBJ2-2, with D possibly being TRBD2 (6 bases). Germline CDR1 reads MGHRA; CDR2 reads YSYEKL. The CDR3 runs 15 residues. With 10 bases removed from V and 1 base from J, the gap between germline ends came to 16 bases. The CDR3 loop reads CATSAGTLNTGELFF. CDR3 nucleotide sequence: TGCGCCACCTCAGCCGGGACTCTGAACACCGGGGAGCTGTTTTTT.